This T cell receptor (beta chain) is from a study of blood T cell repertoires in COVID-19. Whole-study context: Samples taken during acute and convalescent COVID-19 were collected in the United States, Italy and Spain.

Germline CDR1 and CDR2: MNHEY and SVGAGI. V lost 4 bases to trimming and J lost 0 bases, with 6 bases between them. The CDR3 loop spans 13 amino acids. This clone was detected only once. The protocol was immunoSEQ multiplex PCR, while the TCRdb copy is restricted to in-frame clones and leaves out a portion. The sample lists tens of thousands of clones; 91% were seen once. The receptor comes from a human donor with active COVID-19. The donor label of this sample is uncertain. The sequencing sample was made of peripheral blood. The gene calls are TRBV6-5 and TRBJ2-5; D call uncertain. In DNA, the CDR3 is TGTGCCAGCAGTTTAAGCTACCAAGAGACCCAGTACTTC. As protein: CASSLSYQETQYF.